This is a list of T cell receptor beta chains from one sample in a study of CD8+ T cells in alopecia areata. The data were produced by immunoSEQ multiplex PCR, yet TCRdb's version contains in-frame clones alone and is incomplete. The sample carries 65,000 to 100,000 clones, 51% recorded once. Source material: NKG2D-high CD8+ T cells sorted from blood. These receptors originate from a human donor with alopecia areata. The CDR3 runs from the conserved cysteine through the conserved F or W. The D gene is left open where the match is weak. Clone size is given for some rows only: seen once, a few or many times, or a class if the clone is expanded.

d_call	cdr3_length	clone_size	j_call	v_call	cdr3_nt	cdr3_aa
NA	13	once	TRBJ2-2	TRBV30	TGTGCCTGGATCGCAGGGCAGACCGGGGAGCTGTTTTTT	CAWIAGQTGELFF
NA	12	NA	TRBJ1-2	TRBV7-8	TGTGCCAGCAGCTTCACAGGGAATGGCTACACCTTC	CASSFTGNGYTF
NA	13	few	TRBJ2-2	TRBV29-1	TGCAGCGTTGTATTACCGTGGGCTGGGGAGCTGTTTTTT	CSVVLPWAGELFF
NA	14	few	TRBJ2-1	TRBV29-1	TGCAGCGTTGAAAGGGGGGATTGGGGGCGTGAGCAGTTCTTC	CSVERGDWGREQFF
NA	13	NA	TRBJ2-1	TRBV9	TGTGCCAGCAGCGGAGTTCAGGGCGGTGAGCAGTTCTTC	CASSGVQGGEQFF
NA	13	NA	TRBJ2-5	TRBV30	TGTGCCTGGAAGGGCTTACCCGGGGAGACCCAGTACTTC	CAWKGLPGETQYF
TRBD2	15	NA	TRBJ2-1	TRBV5-1	TGCGCCAGCAGCTTGGCAGCGGGGGGGCCGGATGAGCAGTTCTTC	CASSLAAGGPDEQFF
TRBD1	15	NA	TRBJ2-5	TRBV29-1	TGCAGCGTTTTCCTTACCGGGACAGTCCAAGAGACCCAGTACTTC	CSVFLTGTVQETQYF
NA	16	NA	TRBJ2-3	TRBV9	TGTGCCAGCAGCAAAGACCGGACTCTTAGCACAGATACGCAGTATTTT	CASSKDRTLSTDTQYF
NA	12	NA	TRBJ2-3	TRBV4-1	TGCGCCAGCAGCCAACCCCGGGCGACGCAGTATTTT	CASSQPRATQYF
NA	16	NA	TRBJ2-1	TRBV4-1	TGCGCCAGCAGCCAAGATATTGATCCCTCTTACAATGAGCAGTTCTTC	CASSQDIDPSYNEQFF
NA	11	NA	TRBJ2-1	TRBV29-1	TGCAGCGTTCGAGCAGGGGACGGGCAGTTCTTC	CSVRAGDGQFF
NA	15	few	TRBJ2-1	TRBV29-1	TGCAGCGTTGAAGATGGTCAGGGGAGCTACAATGAGCAGTTCTTC	CSVEDGQGSYNEQFF
NA	13	few	TRBJ2-7	TRBV28	TGTGCCAGCAGTTTAGGCCAGTACTACGAGCAGTACTTC	CASSLGQYYEQYF
TRBD2	14	NA	TRBJ2-7	TRBV13	TGTGCCAGCAGCTTAGGAGCGGGGGCCTACGAGCAGTACTTC	CASSLGAGAYEQYF
NA	16	NA	TRBJ2-1	TRBV7-8	TGTGCCAGCAGCTTAGTGCTCTTGGGCCCCGAGAATGAGCAGTTCTTC	CASSLVLLGPENEQFF
NA	12	few	TRBJ2-7	TRBV30	TGTGCCTGGAGTGTCAGTCGGGACGAGCAGTACTTC	CAWSVSRDEQYF
NA	17	NA	TRBJ2-1	TRBV28	TGTGCCAGCAGCATGACAACGAGAAGGAGGAGGGACAATGAGCAGTTCTTC	CASSMTTRRRRDNEQFF
NA	13	NA	TRBJ2-2	TRBV29-1	TGCAGCGTTGAAGATATGCTGGCCAGGGAGCTGTTTTTT	CSVEDMLARELFF
TRBD2	14	NA	TRBJ2-5	TRBV29-1	TGCAGCGACCTACTAGCGGGGGAGCAAGAGACCCAGTACTTC	CSDLLAGEQETQYF
NA	13	NA	TRBJ2-3	TRBV2	TGTGCCTCCTTTGAGTGGGGCACAGATACGCAGTATTTT	CASFEWGTDTQYF
NA	15	NA	TRBJ2-6	TRBV9	TGTGCCAGCAGCGCGGAGAACTCTGGGGCCAACGTCCTGACTTTC	CASSAENSGANVLTF
NA	10	once	TRBJ2-5	TRBV7-3	TGTGAAGCAGGAGGGGAGACCCAGTACTTC	CEAGGETQYF
NA	12	NA	TRBJ2-2	TRBV9	TGTGCCAGCAGCGTAGGCCCCGGGGAGCTGTTTTTT	CASSVGPGELFF
NA	11	NA	TRBJ1-1	TRBV30	TGTGCCTGGAGTGTAACCACTGAAGCTTTCTTT	CAWSVTTEAFF
TRBD1	12	NA	TRBJ1-1	TRBV29-1	TGCAGCGCTCAGACAGGGGCCACTGAAGCTTTCTTT	CSAQTGATEAFF
NA	13	once	TRBJ2-2	TRBV5-1	TGCGCCAGCATAAATGATTACACCGGGGAGCTGTTTTTT	CASINDYTGELFF
NA	14	NA	TRBJ1-1	TRBV30	TGTGCCTGGAGTGTGACTTCAGTGAACACTGAAGCTTTCTTT	CAWSVTSVNTEAFF
NA	13	many	TRBJ1-4	TRBV15	TGTGCCACTACTCGGGCAGCTAATGAAAAACTGTTTTTT	CATTRAANEKLFF
NA	15	few	TRBJ1-5	TRBV2	TGTGCCAGCAGTGAGGGGAGCTCGAGCAATCAGCCCCAGCATTTT	CASSEGSSSNQPQHF